Each of the 17 T cell receptor beta chains below was sequenced from the same sample in a study of cytomegalovirus exposure and HLA in healthy donors (TCRdb year 2017). The library was obtained by the immunoSEQ multiplex PCR assay. For the multiplex PCR, a mixture combining 60 forward primers for TCR Vbeta segments and 13 reverse primers for TCR Jbeta segments was used. TCRdb's version of the immuneACCESS table is confined to in-frame rearrangements and falls short of the full clone set. An unresolved V gene accounts for under half of the shortfall where checked; the remainder is of unknown origin. The sample data list about 200,000 clones, and 80% to 85% of these were observed just once. The ten largest make up approximately 1% of the sample. Sequenced material: PBMCs. The receptors were sampled from a woman aged 40 to 50 in good health and CMV-seronegative.

This chain connects TRBV29-1 to TRBJ2-1, with 13 bases that match TRBD2. This CDR3 has 20 amino acids. Losses at the gene ends were 5 bases for V and 0 bases for J; bases not matched to a gene: 16. In germline, CDR1 is SQVTM, CDR2 ANQGSEA. The CDR3 coding sequence is TGCAGCGTTCGACCTGGACTAGCGGGAGAAAAGTGGGGCTCCTACAATGAGCAGTTCTTC. Amino acids: CSVRPGLAGEKWGSYNEQFF.

The chain is built from TRBV2 and TRBJ2-1; the D gene is possibly TRBD2 (6 bases). This CDR3 comprises 13 residues. Trimming removed 8 bases from V and 7 bases from J, with 15 bases in between. Germline V gives CDR1 SNHLY, CDR2 FYNNEI. The CDR3: CASRLGRLNEQFF. The CDR3, as DNA: TGTGCCAGCCGACTAGGGAGATTAAATGAGCAGTTCTTC.

CDR3 nucleotides: TGTGCCAGCAGCCCCAACTCCTACGAGCAGTACTTC. Translation gives CASSPNSYEQYF. This chain joins TRBV7-3 and TRBJ2-7; D ambiguous. Looked up from germline, CDR1 is SGHTA and CDR2 is FQGTGA. This CDR3 region has 12 residues. V lost 5 bases and J 0 bases, leaving 5 bases between the germline ends.

This chain connects TRBV7-9 to TRBJ2-3; no clear D. Looked up from germline, CDR1 is SEHNR and CDR2 is FQNEAQ (reference sequence). CDR3 length: 13 amino acids. Deletions cut 2 bases from V and 6 bases from J, with 9 bases between. This CDR3 reads CASSLSNQDTQYF. Here the CDR3 DNA reads TGTGCCAGCAGCTTATCCAACCAGGATACGCAGTATTTT.

This clone showed up just a few times. CDR3 DNA sequence: TGTGCCTGGGGCTCAGGGCTGGAGACCGGGGAGCTGTTTTTT. Translation: CAWGSGLETGELFF. The chain recombines TRBV30 with TRBJ2-2; TRBD1 is a possible D gene (5 bases). The CDR3 consists of 14 residues. V dropped 5 bases and J dropped 5 bases, with 15 bases sitting between them. Germline CDR1 is GTSNPN and CDR2 is SVGIG (reference sequence).

The V and J genes are TRBV6-5 and TRBJ2-1; TRBD2 matches at 10 bases. Trimming took 4 bases from V and 7 from J; bases not matched to a gene: 7. Germline values: CDR1 MNHEY, CDR2 SVGAGI. The CDR3 contains 15 residues. The CDR3 DNA is TGTGCCAGCAGTTCCCCAGCGGGAGGGTGGAATGAGCAGTTCTTC. This codes for CASSSPAGGWNEQFF.

This sequence joins TRBV5-6 and TRBJ2-5; 7 positions match TRBD2. Germline CDR1 reads SGHDT; CDR2 reads YYEEEE. The V and J ends lost 4 bases and 4 bases, in that order; junction bases with no gene match: 4. The CDR3 consists of 13 residues. The CDR3 DNA reads TGTGCCAGCAGCCAAGGCGGGGGAGAGACCCAGTACTTC. It encodes CASSQGGGETQYF. Looking up the rest from reference TRBV5-6 and TRBJ2-5 gives the full variable domain: DAGVTQSPTHLIKTRGQQVTLRCSPKSGHDTVSWYQQALGQGPQFIFQYYEEEERQRGNFPDRFSGHQFPNYSSELNVNALLLGDSALYLCASSQGGGETQYFGPGTRLLVL.

The chain links TRBV29-1 to TRBJ1-1, with D unresolved. Trimming took off 6 bases at V and 6 bases at J, with 11 bases between the two ends. Germline V CDR1 and CDR2: SQVTM, ANQGSEA. CDR3 length: 11 residues. The CDR3: CSVERQAEAFF. DNA for the CDR3: TGCAGCGTCGAGCGGCAGGCTGAAGCTTTCTTT. Using reference TRBV29-1 and TRBJ1-1 for the parts outside the CDR3, the full variable domain is SAVISQKPSRDICQRGTSLTIQCQVDSQVTMMFWYRQQPGQSLTLIATANQGSEATYESGFVIDKFPISRPNLTFSTLTVSNMSPEDSSIYLCSVERQAEAFFGQGTRLTVV.

The chain employs TRBV27 and TRBJ2-1, with D possibly being TRBD1 (6 bases). V dropped 2 bases and J dropped 6 bases, with 23 bases sitting between them. The CDR3 consists of 18 residues. Germline V CDR1 and CDR2: MNHEY, SMNVEV (reference sequence). This CDR3 is CASSLHSFGGGTGNEQFF. In DNA, the CDR3 is TGTGCCAGCAGTTTACACTCCTTTGGGGGCGGTACGGGCAATGAGCAGTTCTTC.

This clone showed up many times. This chain connects TRBV5-5 to TRBJ2-4; weak D call: TRBD1 (5 bases). This CDR3 spans 16 amino acids. Trimming left V 4 bases short and J 0 bases short, with 14 bases between. CDR1 SGHKS and CDR2 YYEKEE come from the germline V gene (reference sequence). The CDR3 DNA follows: TGTGCCAGCAGCGTAGACAGTAGGCTAGCCAAAAACATTCAGTACTTC. Protein sequence: CASSVDSRLAKNIQYF.

The sample holds a few counts of this clone. The rearrangement links TRBV4-1 to TRBJ1-5, with 8 bases identical to TRBD1. Trimming cost V 2 bases and J 0 bases; bases outside gene matches: 0. In germline, CDR1 is MGHRA, CDR2 YSYEKL. The CDR3 is made up of 15 amino acids. The chain's CDR3 is CASSQTGGSNQPQHF. In DNA, the CDR3 is TGCGCCAGCAGCCAAACAGGGGGTAGCAATCAGCCCCAGCATTTT.

The chain joins TRBV7-3 to TRBJ2-1; 8 bases align to TRBD2. V was pared by 5 bases and J by 4 bases, with 10 bases of the junction left unmatched. Germline CDR1 is SGHTA and CDR2 is FQGTGA. This CDR3 has 16 amino acids. The CDR3 DNA sequence: TGTGCCAGCAGCCCCCGTAGCGGGGCCGTTTACAATGAGCAGTTCTTC. Its protein is CASSPRSGAVYNEQFF.

The chain links TRBV11-2 to TRBJ2-1; TRBD2 matches at 12 bases. This CDR3 has 19 amino acids. V was pared by 1 base and J by 6 bases, with 13 bases of the junction left unmatched. CDR1 is SGHAT and CDR2 is FQNNGV in the germline V gene. The CDR3 DNA sequence: TGTGCCAGCAGCTTAGCGGCTACTAGCGGGAGGCGGGTCCGCAATGAGCAGTTCTTC. Translated: CASSLAATSGRRVRNEQFF.

The chain couples TRBV5-1 to TRBJ2-1; 10 nucleotides agree with TRBD2. Germline CDR1 is SGHRS and CDR2 is YFSETQ. CDR3 length equals 17 residues. Trimming cost V 4 bases and J 4 bases; bases outside gene matches: 11. The CDR3 spells CASSQSTGTSVYNEQFF. CDR3 DNA: TGCGCCAGCAGCCAAAGTACCGGGACTAGCGTTTACAATGAGCAGTTCTTC. Filled out from reference TRBV5-1 and TRBJ2-1, the complete variable domain reads KAGVTQTPRYLIKTRGQQVTLSCSPISGHRSVSWYQQTPGQGLQFLFEYFSETQRNKGNFPGRFSGRQFSNSRSEMNVSTLELGDSALYLCASSQSTGTSVYNEQFFGPGTRLTVL.

The chain couples TRBV7-2 to TRBJ2-1; 7 bases are a match to TRBD2. J lost 15 bases, V lost 5 bases, and 25 bases had no gene match. Germline loops: CDR1 SGHTA, CDR2 FQGNSA. The CDR3 is 17 residues long. This CDR3 is CASSSQGVRTGGRWGFF. The CDR3, as DNA: TGTGCCAGCAGCAGCCAGGGTGTTAGAACGGGAGGTCGTTGGGGGTTCTTC.

This clone was recorded once. The J gene is TRBJ1-2, the V gene TRBV4-1; D remains ambiguous. The CDR3 is made up of 15 amino acids. Per the germline V gene, CDR1 is MGHRA and CDR2 is YSYEKL. Trimming removed 0 bases from V and 4 bases from J, with 12 bases in between. The CDR3 protein is CASSQEVAATYGYTF. The DNA of the CDR3 is TGCGCCAGCAGCCAAGAGGTAGCAGCTACCTATGGCTACACCTTC.

This clone was seen just once. The chain employs TRBV19 and TRBJ1-4, with D perhaps matching TRBD1 (5 bases). CDR3 length equals 16 residues. The germline V and J ends were trimmed by 3 bases and 0 bases, with 11 bases remaining between them. The germline V gene has CDR1 LNHDA and CDR2 SQIVND (reference sequence). CDR3 region: CASSIRQLPTNEKLFF. The CDR3 DNA reads TGTGCCAGTAGTATCCGACAGCTACCAACTAATGAAAAACTGTTTTTT.